The present entry profiles one T cell receptor beta chain with its context. Its antigen is not known. This CDR3 comprises 15 residues. The V gene end was trimmed by 5 bases and the J gene end by 5 bases; junction bases not matched to a gene: 9. CDR1 and CDR2 (germline): WSHSY, SAAADI. In TCRdb, the 5' RACE reads were re-called with MiXCR into one record per CDR3 protein. The sample comprises some 630,000 distinct CDR3 sequences, just over 7% of which are singletons, and around 1.6% rests with the top ten. This entry belongs to a study of identical twins. Study-wide points: While abundant cord blood beta clonotypes carried fewer insertions, memory repertoires showed no such pattern. In drawing conclusions, the study used cross-sectional statistical analysis and did not follow the same donors. The study found excess low generation probability among twin-shared out-of-frame alpha sequences.

In addition, the sample was reused for a study of yellow fever vaccine responses in identical twins. That paper adds: Each twin's T cell response to the vaccine was reported to look partly convergent and partly personalized.

V is TRBV10-2 and J is TRBJ2-7, with 10 bases aligning to TRBD2. The sequence derives from a woman aged 18-35 years in good health. Sequencing was performed on PBMCs. The CDR3 here is CASSIGSGRTDEQYF. CDR3 DNA sequence: TGCGCCAGCAGTATCGGTAGCGGGAGGACAGACGAGCAGTACTTC.